The entry below gives a single T cell receptor beta chain sequence along with its context. The data were taken from a study of blood T cell repertoires in COVID-19. This table comes from immunoSEQ multiplex PCR, and its TCRdb copy is limited to in-frame clones, with some not included. The sample includes 200,000 to 300,000 clones, over 70% of them seen just once. V dropped 3 bases and J dropped 2; count of bases not matched to a gene: 10. Per the germline V gene, CDR1 is SGDLS and CDR2 is YYNGEE. The CDR3 totals 16 residues. The chain couples TRBV9 to TRBJ2-5, with 7 bases fitting TRBD2. This TCR derives from a woman aged 40 to 50 who had recovered from COVID-19. The sequencing input was peripheral blood. In DNA, the CDR3 is TGTGCCAGCAGCGCTGGGGAGGGGAGCTCTCAAGAGACCCAGTACTTC. The encoded protein is CASSAGEGSSQETQYF.